Below, one TCR beta chain is given with its context. The antigen remains unidentified. Profiled with immunoSEQ multiplex PCR; TCRdb holds only in-frame clones, not every one. The sample contains under 250,000 clones, roughly 84% of which appear only once. This CDR3 is 13 amino acids long. The germline CDR1 and CDR2 sequences are SGDLS and YYNGEE. V gave up 5 bases and J gave up 2 bases, with 9 bases separating them. This sample was taken from a study of cytomegalovirus exposure and HLA in healthy donors. Study-level findings and limits: Reported performance of the classifier showed diagnosis of cytomegalovirus status with high specificity and sensitivity.

The sequenced sample was PBMCs. The chain uses TRBV9 and TRBJ2-3, with D hard to call. This clonotype was sampled from a woman aged 18-29 years in good health and CMV-seropositive. The CDR3 region is CASSEASTDTQYF. CDR3 DNA sequence: TGTGCCAGCAGTGAGGCGTCCACAGATACGCAGTATTTT.